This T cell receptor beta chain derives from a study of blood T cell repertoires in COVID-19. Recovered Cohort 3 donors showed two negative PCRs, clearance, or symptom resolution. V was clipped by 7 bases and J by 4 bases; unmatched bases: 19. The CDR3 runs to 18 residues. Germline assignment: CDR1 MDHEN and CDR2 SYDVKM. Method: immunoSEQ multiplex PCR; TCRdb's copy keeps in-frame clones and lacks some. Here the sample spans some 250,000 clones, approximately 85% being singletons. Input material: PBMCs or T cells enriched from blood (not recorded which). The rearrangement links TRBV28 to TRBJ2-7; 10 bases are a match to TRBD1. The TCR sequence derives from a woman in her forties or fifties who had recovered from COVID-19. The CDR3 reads CASTLGRDRGFRFYEQYF. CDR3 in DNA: TGTGCCAGCACCCTGGGTAGGGACAGGGGTTTCCGTTTTTACGAGCAGTACTTC.